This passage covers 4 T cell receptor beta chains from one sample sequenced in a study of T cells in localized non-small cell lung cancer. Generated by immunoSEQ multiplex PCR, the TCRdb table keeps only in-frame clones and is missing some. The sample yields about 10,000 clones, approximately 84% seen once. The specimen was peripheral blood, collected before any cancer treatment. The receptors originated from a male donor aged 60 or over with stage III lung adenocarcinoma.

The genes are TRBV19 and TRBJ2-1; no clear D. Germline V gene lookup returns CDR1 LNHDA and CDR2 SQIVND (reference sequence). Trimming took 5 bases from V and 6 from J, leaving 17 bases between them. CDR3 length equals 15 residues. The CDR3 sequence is CASSPRSPQANEQFF. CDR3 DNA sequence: TGTGCCAGTAGTCCCCGCTCCCCCCAGGCCAATGAGCAGTTCTTC.

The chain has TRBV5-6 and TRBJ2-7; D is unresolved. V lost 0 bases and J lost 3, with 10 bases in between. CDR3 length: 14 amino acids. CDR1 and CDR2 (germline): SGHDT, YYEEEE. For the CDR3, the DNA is TGTGCCAGCAGCTTGGGGGCGGTAAACTACGAGCAGTACTTC. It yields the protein CASSLGAVNYEQYF.

The CDR3 sequence is CASSYLQGSGNTIYF. The DNA for the CDR3 is TGTGCCAGCAGCTACCTCCAGGGGTCCGGAAACACCATATATTTT. This chain uses TRBV7-2 with TRBJ1-3, with TRBD1 as a possible D gene (6 bases). Germline V CDR1 and CDR2: SGHTA, FQGNSA. The CDR3 is 15 residues long. V was trimmed by 4 bases and J by 4 bases, leaving 14 bases between them.

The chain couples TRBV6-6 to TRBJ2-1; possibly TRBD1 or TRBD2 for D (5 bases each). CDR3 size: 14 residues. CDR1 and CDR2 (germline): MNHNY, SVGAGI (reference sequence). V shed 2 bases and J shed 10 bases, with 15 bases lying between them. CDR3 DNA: TGTGCCAGCAGTTACCCCCGGGACGGTGGAGAGCAGTTCTTC. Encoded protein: CASSYPRDGGEQFF.